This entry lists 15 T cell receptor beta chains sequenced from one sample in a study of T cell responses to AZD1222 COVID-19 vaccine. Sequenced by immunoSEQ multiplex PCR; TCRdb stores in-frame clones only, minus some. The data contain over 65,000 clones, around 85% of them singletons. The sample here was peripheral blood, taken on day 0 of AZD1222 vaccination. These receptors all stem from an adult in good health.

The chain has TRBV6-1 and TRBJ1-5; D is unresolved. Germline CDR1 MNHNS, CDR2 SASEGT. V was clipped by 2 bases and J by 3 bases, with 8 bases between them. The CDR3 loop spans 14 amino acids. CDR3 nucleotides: TGTGCCAGCAGTGAATACACCAACAATCAGCCCCAGCATTTT. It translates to CASSEYTNNQPQHF.

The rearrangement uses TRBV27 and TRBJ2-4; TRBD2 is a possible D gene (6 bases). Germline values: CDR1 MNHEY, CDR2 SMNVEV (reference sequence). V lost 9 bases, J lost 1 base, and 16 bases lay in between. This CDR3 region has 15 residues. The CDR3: CARSGGSGAKNIQYF. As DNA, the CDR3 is TGTGCCAGGAGTGGTGGGAGCGGGGCCAAAAACATTCAGTACTTC.

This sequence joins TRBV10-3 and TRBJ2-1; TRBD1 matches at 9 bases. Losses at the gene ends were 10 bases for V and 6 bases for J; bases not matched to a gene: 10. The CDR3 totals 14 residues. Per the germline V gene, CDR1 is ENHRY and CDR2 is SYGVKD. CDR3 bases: TGTGCCACTCGGGGGACAGGGATAAGCAATGAGCAGTTCTTC. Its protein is CATRGTGISNEQFF.

CDR3 sequence: CASSPPTGTGGETQYF. The DNA for the CDR3 is TGTGCCAGCTCACCACCTACGGGGACAGGAGGAGAGACCCAGTACTTC. This rearrangement joins TRBV18 to TRBJ2-5, with 8 positions matching TRBD1. Germline lookup yields CDR1 KGHSH and CDR2 LQKENI. This CDR3 region has 16 residues. Trimming removed 0 bases from V and 4 bases from J; junction bases left unmatched: 7.

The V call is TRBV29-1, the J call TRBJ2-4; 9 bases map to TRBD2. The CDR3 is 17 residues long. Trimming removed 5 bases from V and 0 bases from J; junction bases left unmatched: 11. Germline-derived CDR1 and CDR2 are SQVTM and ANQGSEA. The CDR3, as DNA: TGCAGCGTTAAGGGGCTAGCGGGACCACTAGCCAAAAACATTCAGTACTTC. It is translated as CSVKGLAGPLAKNIQYF.

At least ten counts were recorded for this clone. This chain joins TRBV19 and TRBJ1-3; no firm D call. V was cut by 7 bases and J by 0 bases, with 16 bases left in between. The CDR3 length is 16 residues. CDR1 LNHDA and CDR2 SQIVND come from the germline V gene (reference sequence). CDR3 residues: CASKSRGIISGNTIYF. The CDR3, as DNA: TGTGCCAGTAAGTCAAGAGGGATCATCTCTGGAAACACCATATATTTT.

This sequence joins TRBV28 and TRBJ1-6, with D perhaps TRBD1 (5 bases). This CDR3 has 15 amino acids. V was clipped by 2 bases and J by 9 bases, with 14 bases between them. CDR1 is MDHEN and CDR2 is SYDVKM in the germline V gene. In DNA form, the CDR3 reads TGTGCCAGCAGTTTAGCCCAGGGTGGTACTTCACCCCTCCACTTT. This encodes CASSLAQGGTSPLHF.

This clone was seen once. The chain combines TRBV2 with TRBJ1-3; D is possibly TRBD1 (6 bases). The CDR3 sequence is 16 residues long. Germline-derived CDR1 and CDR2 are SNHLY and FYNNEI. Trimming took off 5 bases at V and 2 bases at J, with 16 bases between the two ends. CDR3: CASSTDRSAAGNTIYF. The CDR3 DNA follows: TGTGCCAGCAGTACCGACAGGAGTGCGGCTGGAAACACCATATATTTT.

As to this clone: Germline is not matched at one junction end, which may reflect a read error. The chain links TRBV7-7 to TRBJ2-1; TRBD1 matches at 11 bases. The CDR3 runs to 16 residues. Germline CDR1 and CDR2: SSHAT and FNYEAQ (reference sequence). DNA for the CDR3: TGTGCTAGCAGCTTAGGGTCCGGGACAGGGGGATATGAGCAGTTCTTC. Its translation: CASSLGSGTGGYEQFF.

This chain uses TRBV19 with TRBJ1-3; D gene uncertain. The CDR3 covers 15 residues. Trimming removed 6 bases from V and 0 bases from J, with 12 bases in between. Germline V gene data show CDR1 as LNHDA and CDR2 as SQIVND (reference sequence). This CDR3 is CASSPASSSGNTIYF. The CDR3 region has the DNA TGTGCCAGTAGCCCAGCGTCGAGCTCTGGAAACACCATATATTTT. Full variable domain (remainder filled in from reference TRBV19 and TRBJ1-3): DGGITQSPKYLFRKEGQNVTLSCEQNLNHDAMYWYRQDPGQGLRLIYYSQIVNDFQKGDIAEGYSVSREKKESFPLTVTSAQKNPTAFYLCASSPASSSGNTIYFGEGSWLTVV.

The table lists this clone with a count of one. This CDR3 is CASRMTSGSPYEQFF. CDR3 in DNA: TGTGCCAGCAGGATGACTAGCGGGTCACCCTACGAGCAGTTCTTC. This chain uses TRBV28 with TRBJ2-1; 10 nucleotides agree with TRBD2. Germline CDR1 reads MDHEN; CDR2 reads SYDVKM. The CDR3 length is 15 residues. Trimming removed 6 bases from V and 10 bases from J; junction bases left unmatched: 12. The full variable domain, with the rest looked up from reference TRBV28 and TRBJ2-1, is DVKVTQSSRYLVKRTGEKVFLECVQDMDHENMFWYRQDPGLGLRLIYFSYDVKMKEKGDIPEGYSVSREKKERFSLILESASTNQTSMYLCASRMTSGSPYEQFFGPGTRLTVL.

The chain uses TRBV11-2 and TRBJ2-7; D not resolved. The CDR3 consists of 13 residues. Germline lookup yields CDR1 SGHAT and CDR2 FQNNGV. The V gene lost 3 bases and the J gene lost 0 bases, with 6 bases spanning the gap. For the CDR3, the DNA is TGTGCCAGCAGCTTTTTGAGCTCCTACGAGCAGTACTTC. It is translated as CASSFLSSYEQYF.

CDR3 DNA sequence: TGTGCCAGCAGCGATAGCTCCTTTGGGAACAATGAGCAGTTCTTC. Translated, it gives CASSDSSFGNNEQFF. This chain joins TRBV11-3 and TRBJ2-1, with D uncertain. Per the germline V gene, CDR1 is SGHNT and CDR2 is YENEEA. This CDR3 is built from 15 residues. V gave up 5 bases and J gave up 5 bases, with 16 bases separating them. Drawing the rest from reference TRBV11-3 and TRBJ2-1, the complete variable domain is EAGVVQSPRYKIIEKKQPVAFWCNPISGHNTLYWYLQNLGQGPELLIRYENEEAVDDSQLPKDRFSAERLKGVDSTLKIQPAELGDSAVYLCASSDSSFGNNEQFFGPGTRLTVL.

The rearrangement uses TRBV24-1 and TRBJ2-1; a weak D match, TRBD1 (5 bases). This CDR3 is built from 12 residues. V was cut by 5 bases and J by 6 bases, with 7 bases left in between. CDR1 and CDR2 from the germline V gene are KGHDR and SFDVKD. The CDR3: CATSVGRNEQFF. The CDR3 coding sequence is TGTGCCACCAGTGTGGGGCGCAATGAGCAGTTCTTC.

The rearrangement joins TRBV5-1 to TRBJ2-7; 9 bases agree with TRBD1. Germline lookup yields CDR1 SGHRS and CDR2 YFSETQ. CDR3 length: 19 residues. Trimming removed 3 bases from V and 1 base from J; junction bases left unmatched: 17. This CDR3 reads CASSWTTNWDRALSYEQYF. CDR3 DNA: TGCGCCAGCAGCTGGACAACCAACTGGGACAGGGCACTTTCCTACGAGCAGTACTTC.